The sample holds many counts of the clone carrying this TCR beta chain. Ophthalmopathy cases met thresholds of Clinical Activity Score at least 3, NOSPECS grade at least 4 and duration under 3 months. This sample is drawn from a study of T cells in Graves' hyperthyroidism and ophthalmopathy. TCR beta CDR3 regions were amplified from RNA transcripts. TCR CDR3 underwent first-round RT-PCR with the HTBI primer set. From the multiplex PCR reads, TCRdb called clonotypes with MiXCR, one entry per CDR3 protein. The sample yields about 480,000 distinct CDR3 sequences, roughly 24% seen once. The germline gives CDR1 GTSNPN, CDR2 SVGIG (reference sequence). There are 14 residues in the CDR3. The junction had 2 bases not matched to a gene; V was cut back by 4 bases and J by 4 bases.

This TCR was recovered from a woman in her thirties with Graves' ophthalmopathy. Material: blood. The chain uses TRBV30 and TRBJ2-2, with TRBD2 identical over 11 bases. CDR3 region: CAWNSGGATGELFF. Here the CDR3 DNA reads TGTGCCTGGAATAGCGGGGGGGCCACCGGGGAGCTGTTTTTT.